The clone carrying this T cell receptor beta chain showed up just a few times. Its antigen is currently unknown. The sample comes from a study of response to subunit inactivated influenza vaccine. General observations from the study: The authors suggested that every seasonal influenza vaccination recruits few new T cells.

In TCRdb, the RT-PCR reads were re-called with MiXCR into one record per CDR3 protein. Counted here are about 700,000 distinct CDR3 sequences, roughly 14% occurring once; the ten biggest clones make up 5.5% to 8%. The CDR3 extends over 16 amino acids. CDR1 is ENHRY and CDR2 is SYGVKD in the germline V gene. V lost 2 bases, J lost 9 bases, and 8 bases stayed unmatched. V and J are TRBV10-3 and TRBJ2-1; 12 bases fit TRBD2. This specimen was PBMCs from blood, taken 14 to 15 days before vaccination. The receptor comes from a man aged 50 or older who received an inactivated influenza vaccine. The CDR3 spells CAISEPTSGRRGEQFF. The CDR3 DNA reads TGTGCCATCAGTGAGCCGACTAGCGGGAGAAGGGGTGAGCAGTTCTTC.